This T cell receptor (beta chain) appears in the sequencing data of a study of control samples from healthy donors and cancer patients. Sequencing was performed with immunoSEQ multiplex PCR; in TCRdb, only in-frame clones are kept and a portion is missing. The sample records some 130,000 clones, just under 95% being singletons. The CDR3 consists of 15 residues. V was pared by 5 bases and J by 1 base, with 14 bases between. The germline V gene encodes CDR1 SGHAT and CDR2 FQNNGV. This clone was seen just once. The sequence was collected from a young man in good health. This rearrangement joins TRBV11-2 to TRBJ1-1; D is undetermined. The sample comprised blood. This chain's CDR3 is CASSPTEGQNTEAFF. The DNA for the CDR3 is TGTGCCAGCAGCCCCACTGAGGGCCAGAACACTGAAGCTTTCTTT.